The 29 T cell receptor beta chains in this list originate from one sample, sequenced in a study of T cells in Graves' hyperthyroidism and ophthalmopathy. Regions amplified from RNA transcripts were the TCR beta CDR3 regions. Researchers ran a first-round RT-PCR on the TCR CDR3 using the HTBI primer set. Each CDR3 protein is one row after TCRdb ran MiXCR on the multiplex PCR reads. The table shows over 700,000 distinct CDR3 sequences, with 30% to 40% occurring only once. Material for sequencing was blood. These receptors were collected from a woman aged 40 to 49 with Graves' hyperthyroidism.

The chain joins TRBV19 to TRBJ1-2; 8 nucleotides match TRBD1. Germline lookup yields CDR1 LNHDA and CDR2 SQIVND (reference sequence). The CDR3 consists of 17 residues. V gave up 5 bases and J gave up 4 bases; unmatched junction bases: 15. The CDR3 loop reads CASSPPGGFRLAYGYTF. The CDR3 bases are TGTGCCAGTAGTCCCCCAGGGGGCTTTAGGCTGGCCTATGGCTACACCTTC.

The chain recombines TRBV19 with TRBJ1-3; D may be TRBD1 (6 bases). Germline V CDR1 and CDR2: LNHDA, SQIVND (reference sequence). There are 14 residues in the CDR3. V lost 6 bases, J lost 4 bases, and 13 bases lay in between. The CDR3 DNA follows: TGTGCCAGTAGAAACCGGGGGGCCGGAAACACCATATATTTT. It specifies CASRNRGAGNTIYF.

This chain joins TRBV7-2 and TRBJ1-1; D is possibly TRBD1 (6 bases). CDR1 is SGHTA, CDR2 FQGNSA, per germline. The CDR3 extends over 12 amino acids. V lost 5 bases and J lost 11, with 15 bases in between. CDR3 in DNA: TGTGCCAGCAGCGTACAGGGAGACAAGGCTTTCTTT. This translates into CASSVQGDKAFF.

In this sample, this clonotype turned up a few times. The gene calls are TRBV2 and TRBJ1-4; no clear D gene. The CDR3 length is 14 residues. The ends were cut back, 5 bases at V and 6 bases at J, with 13 bases in the middle. CDR1 and CDR2 (germline): SNHLY, FYNNEI. The CDR3 DNA reads as TGTGCCAGCAGTTCGGATGGGAACCATGAAAAACTGTTTTTT. Translated: CASSSDGNHEKLFF.

This chain links TRBV10-3 with TRBJ1-4, with TRBD1 matching 7 bases. J was trimmed by 8 bases and V by 6 bases; bases with no gene match: 12. The CDR3 contains 15 residues. Germline assignment: CDR1 ENHRY and CDR2 SYGVKD. The CDR3 loop is CAISPQGTSEEKLFF. For the CDR3, the DNA is TGTGCCATCAGCCCACAGGGGACGTCAGAGGAAAAACTGTTTTTT.

This clonotype occurred many times. The chain employs TRBV7-2 and TRBJ2-6; D remains unclear. The V gene lost 5 bases and the J gene lost 0 bases, with 11 bases spanning the gap. CDR3 length equals 16 residues. CDR1 is SGHTA and CDR2 is FQGNSA in the germline V gene. CDR3 DNA sequence: TGTGCCAGCAGCCGGACCGCGACCTCTGGGGCCAACGTCCTGACTTTC. It specifies CASSRTATSGANVLTF.

The rearrangement joins TRBV25-1 to TRBJ1-5; D unresolved. Per germline, CDR1 MGHDK and CDR2 SYGVNS. Trimming took off 7 bases at V and 5 bases at J, with 24 bases between the two ends. This CDR3 spans 17 amino acids. The CDR3 DNA reads TGTGCCAGCATACCCGCGGGGTCGGGTCAATTCGATCAGCCCCAGCATTTT. This translates into CASIPAGSGQFDQPQHF. The full variable domain, with the rest looked up from reference TRBV25-1 and TRBJ1-5, is EADIYQTPRYLVIGTGKKITLECSQTMGHDKMYWYQQDPGMELHLIHYSYGVNSTEKGDLSSESTVSRIRTEHFPLTLESARPSHTSQYLCASIPAGSGQFDQPQHFGDGTRLSIL.

The table lists this clonotype with a count of one. This may be a read error, as it is one base from a much larger clone. The V gene is TRBV11-2, the J gene TRBJ1-2; no clear D gene. V gave up 1 base and J gave up 1 base, with 13 bases separating them. Germline values: CDR1 SGHAT, CDR2 FQNNGV. This CDR3 is 16 amino acids long. The CDR3 sequence: CASSLGAQNYNYGYTF. In DNA form, the CDR3 reads TGTGCCAGCAGCTTAGGGGCCCAGAACTATAACTATGGCTACACCTTC.

V usage is TRBV4-1 and J usage is TRBJ1-6; possible D gene TRBD1, 5 bases. CDR1 and CDR2 (germline): MGHRA, YSYEKL. Between the trimmed V and J ends, which lost 4 bases and 11 bases, there was a span of 15 bases. The CDR3 loop spans 14 amino acids. The CDR3 is CASSPLRDGAPLHF. The CDR3, as DNA: TGCGCCAGCAGCCCGCTCCGGGACGGGGCACCCCTCCACTTT.

The V gene is TRBV7-9, the J gene TRBJ2-6, with 12 bases identical to TRBD1. The CDR3 loop spans 18 amino acids. The ends lost 5 bases at V and 7 bases at J; junction bases unmatched: 12. Germline values: CDR1 SEHNR, CDR2 FQNEAQ (reference sequence). CDR3 coding DNA: TGTGCCAGCAGCGGGACCGGGACAGGGGGCATTTTAGCCAACGTCCTGACTTTC. It encodes CASSGTGTGGILANVLTF.

This clonotype was counted ten times or more. This chain connects TRBV9 to TRBJ2-5; 12 bases align to TRBD2. The trim removed 0 bases at V and 1 base at J, leaving 4 bases unmatched. Germline V gene lookup returns CDR1 SGDLS and CDR2 YYNGEE. This CDR3 contains 17 residues. In DNA form, the CDR3 reads TGTGCCAGCAGCGTAGCCCCTAGCGGGGGGGGCCAAGAGACCCAGTACTTC. Amino acid sequence: CASSVAPSGGGQETQYF.

The chain links TRBV6-6 to TRBJ1-6; 11 bases agree with TRBD1. The CDR3 is 17 amino acids. Germline assignment: CDR1 MNHNY and CDR2 SVGAGI (reference sequence). With 2 bases clipped from V and 9 bases from J, the junction kept 9 bases outside the gene matches. In nucleotides, the CDR3 is TGTGCCAGCAGTTACGCCCTCGGACAGGGGGCTCGTTCACCCCTCCACTTT. It encodes CASSYALGQGARSPLHF.

The J gene is TRBJ2-7, the V gene TRBV20-1; maybe TRBD1 (5 bases). The V gene lost 0 bases and the J gene lost 6 bases, with 15 bases spanning the gap. The CDR3 has 14 residues. Per the germline V gene, CDR1 is DFQATT and CDR2 is SNEGSKA (reference sequence). In nucleotides, the CDR3 is TGCAGTGCTAGAGATCACCAGGGTCAGGCCGAGCAGTACTTC. Protein: CSARDHQGQAEQYF.

This clonotype has just a few counts. This chain connects TRBV6-2 or TRBV6-3 to TRBJ2-7; a possible D gene is TRBD2 (6 bases). The V and J ends lost 7 bases and 0 bases respectively, with 16 bases between them. CDR1 is MNHEY and CDR2 is SVGEGT in the germline V gene. The CDR3 has 15 residues. CDR3 in DNA: TGTGCCAGCAACCGGGGGAGCGCGTTCTCCTACGAGCAGTACTTC. Translated: CASNRGSAFSYEQYF.

This clonotype was seen a few times. This chain uses TRBV7-3 with TRBJ1-2; D is possibly TRBD1 (5 bases). Germline CDR1 is SGHTA and CDR2 is FQGTGA. V gave up 2 bases and J gave up 1 base, with 11 bases separating them. The CDR3 length is 15 residues. The CDR3 loop reads CASSLASGNNYGYTF. The CDR3 bases are TGTGCCAGCAGCTTAGCTTCAGGGAATAACTATGGCTACACCTTC.

The chain uses TRBV6-6 and TRBJ2-7, with 8 bases fitting TRBD1. Germline assignment: CDR1 MNHNY and CDR2 SVGAGI (reference sequence). This CDR3 contains 13 residues. The V gene end was trimmed by 8 bases and the J gene end by 3 bases; junction bases not matched to a gene: 6. This CDR3 is CASGTTGGYEQYF. The CDR3, as DNA: TGTGCCAGCGGCACCACAGGGGGCTACGAGCAGTACTTC.

This clonotype has ten or more counts. V usage is TRBV7-9 and J usage is TRBJ1-5; no definite D call. The CDR3 covers 14 residues. V was pared by 5 bases and J by 5 bases, with 13 bases between. CDR1 and CDR2 from the germline V gene are SEHNR and FQNEAQ (reference sequence). The DNA of the CDR3 is TGTGCCAGCAGCACGGACTCGTTTTATCAGCCCCAGCATTTT. This gives the protein CASSTDSFYQPQHF.

On this clonotype itself: Given the absence of the conserved phenylalanine or tryptophan at the CDR3 end, a read error is likely. This chain connects TRBV7-2 to TRBJ2-7, with 11 positions matching TRBD1. Trimming at V came to 4 bases and at J to 2 bases, leaving 4 bases not matched to a gene. In germline, CDR1 is SGHTA, CDR2 FQGNSA. The length of the CDR3 is 15 residues. The DNA of the CDR3 is TGTGCCAGCAGCTCCCCGGGACAGGGGGCCTACGAGCAGTACCTC. Translation gives CASSSPGQGAYEQYL.

The V call is TRBV24-1, the J call TRBJ2-5; 9 bases align to TRBD1. The junction had 5 bases not matched to a gene; V was cut back by 5 bases and J by 5 bases. Looked up from germline, CDR1 is KGHDR and CDR2 is SFDVKD. The CDR3 has 14 residues. The DNA of the CDR3 is TGTGCCACCAGTGGGACAGGGGCGGGGGAGACCCAGTACTTC. Translating it yields CATSGTGAGETQYF.

The CDR3: CAIGRGIGANVLTF. The CDR3 nucleotides are TGTGCCATCGGGCGGGGGATTGGGGCCAACGTCCTGACTTTC. The chain links TRBV10-3 to TRBJ2-6; TRBD2 matches 7 bases. V lost 8 bases, J lost 3 bases, and 4 bases stayed unmatched. This CDR3 has 14 amino acids. The germline V gene has CDR1 ENHRY and CDR2 SYGVKD.

In this sample, this clonotype turned up many times. The rearrangement uses TRBV29-1 and TRBJ2-5; D possibly uses TRBD1 or TRBD2 (6 bases each). The CDR3 length is 12 residues. With 3 bases removed from V and 5 bases from J, the gap between germline ends came to 10 bases. In germline, CDR1 is SQVTM, CDR2 ANQGSEA. CDR3 coding DNA: TGCAGCGTTGAGTCGGGGGCCGAGACCCAGTACTTC. This codes for CSVESGAETQYF.

The chain joins TRBV6-5 to TRBJ1-4; weak D call: TRBD1 (5 bases). V lost 7 bases to trimming and J lost 5 bases, with 20 bases between them. This CDR3 has 16 residues. CDR1 MNHEY and CDR2 SVGAGI come from the germline V gene. CDR3 region: CASTRDGHRKNEKLFF. The CDR3 DNA reads as TGTGCCAGCACTAGAGACGGACATCGGAAGAATGAAAAACTGTTTTTT.

The chain couples TRBV7-2 to TRBJ2-2; TRBD2 might be the D (6 bases). The CDR3 length is 17 residues. V shed 6 bases and J shed 1 base, with 18 bases lying between them. Per the germline V gene, CDR1 is SGHTA and CDR2 is FQGNSA. In DNA form, the CDR3 reads TGTGCCAGCAGTTACCACGTCGCAGCGGGGAACACCGGGGAGCTGTTTTTT. Its protein product is CASSYHVAAGNTGELFF.

This clonotype was picked up one time. The rearrangement joins TRBV7-9 to TRBJ2-7; D gene ambiguous. Germline CDR1 and CDR2: SEHNR and FQNEAQ (reference sequence). With 8 bases removed from V and 2 bases from J, the gap between germline ends came to 10 bases. This CDR3 has 12 residues. This chain's CDR3 is CASRNTPYEQYF. The CDR3 DNA follows: TGTGCCAGCCGCAACACCCCCTACGAGCAGTACTTC.

The chain has TRBV7-6 and TRBJ1-2, with TRBD1 matching over 7 bases. This CDR3 is 13 amino acids long. V lost 5 bases to trimming and J lost 7 bases; unmatched junction nucleotides: 7. The germline gives CDR1 SGHVS, CDR2 FNYEAQ. CDR3 sequence reads: CASSTGTVCGYTF. CDR3 nucleotide sequence: TGTGCCAGCAGCACCGGGACAGTATGTGGCTACACCTTC.

This clonotype occurred a few times. The chain employs TRBV9 and TRBJ1-6, with a weak D call TRBD1 (6 bases). V lost 2 bases to trimming and J lost 4 bases, with 22 bases between them. Per the germline V gene, CDR1 is SGDLS and CDR2 is YYNGEE. The CDR3 extends over 19 amino acids. CDR3 bases: TGTGCCAGCAGCGTCGGGGGCCACGAAAGTTTTGGATATAATTCACCCCTCCACTTT. Protein product: CASSVGGHESFGYNSPLHF.

This clonotype came up a few times. This sequence joins TRBV12-3 or TRBV12-4 and TRBJ2-5, with D perhaps being TRBD1 or TRBD2 (6 bases each). CDR3 size: 14 residues. In DNA form, the CDR3 reads TGTGCAGAAGGGGGGCATCACAGGCTAGAGACCCAGTACTTC. Translation gives CAEGGHHRLETQYF.

This clonotype was picked up many times. The CDR3 loop reads CASSFGQGRSPLHF. As DNA, the CDR3 is TGTGCCAGCAGCTTCGGACAGGGGAGGTCACCCCTCCACTTT. V gene TRBV12-3 or TRBV12-4 combines with J gene TRBJ1-6; 9 nucleotides match TRBD1. The CDR3 runs 14 residues. V lost 6 bases, J lost 10 bases, and 7 bases stayed unmatched.

This clonotype occurred many times. This CDR3 reads CASSTSGYTF. The CDR3 nucleotides are TGTGCCAGTAGTACCAGTGGCTACACCTTC. The gene calls are TRBV19 and TRBJ1-2; no firm D call. V lost 4 bases and J lost 7, with 4 bases in between. CDR3 length: 10 residues. CDR1 and CDR2 (germline): LNHDA, SQIVND (reference sequence). Based on the CDR3 plus reference TRBV19 and TRBJ1-2, the full variable domain is DGGITQSPKYLFRKEGQNVTLSCEQNLNHDAMYWYRQDPGQGLRLIYYSQIVNDFQKGDIAEGYSVSREKKESFPLTVTSAQKNPTAFYLCASSTSGYTFGSGTRLTVV.